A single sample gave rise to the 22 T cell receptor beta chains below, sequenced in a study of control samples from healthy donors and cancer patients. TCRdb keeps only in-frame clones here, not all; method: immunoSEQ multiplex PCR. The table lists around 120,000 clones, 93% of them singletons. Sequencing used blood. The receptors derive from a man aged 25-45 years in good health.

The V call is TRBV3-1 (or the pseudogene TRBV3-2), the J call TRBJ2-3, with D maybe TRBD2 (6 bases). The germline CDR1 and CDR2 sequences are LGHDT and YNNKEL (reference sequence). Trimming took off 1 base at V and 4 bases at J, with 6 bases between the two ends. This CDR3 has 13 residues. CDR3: CASSQGEADTQYF. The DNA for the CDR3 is TGTGCCAGCAGCCAAGGGGAGGCAGATACGCAGTATTTT.

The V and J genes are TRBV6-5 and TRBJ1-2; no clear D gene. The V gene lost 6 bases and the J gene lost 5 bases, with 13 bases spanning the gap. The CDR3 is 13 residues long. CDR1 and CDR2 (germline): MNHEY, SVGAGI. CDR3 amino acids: CASSARTDYGYTF. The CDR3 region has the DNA TGTGCCAGCAGCGCCCGGACGGATTATGGCTACACCTTC.

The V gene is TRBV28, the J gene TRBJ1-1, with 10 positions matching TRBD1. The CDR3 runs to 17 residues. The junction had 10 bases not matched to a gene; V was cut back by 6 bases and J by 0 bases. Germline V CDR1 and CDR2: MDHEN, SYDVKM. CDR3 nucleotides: TGTGCCAGCAGCCTCCACGGACAGGGGGGAATGAACACTGAAGCTTTCTTT. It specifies CASSLHGQGGMNTEAFF.

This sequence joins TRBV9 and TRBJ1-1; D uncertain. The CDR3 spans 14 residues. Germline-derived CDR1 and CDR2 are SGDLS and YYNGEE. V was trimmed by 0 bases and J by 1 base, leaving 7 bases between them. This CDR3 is CASSVGKRNTEAFF. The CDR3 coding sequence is TGTGCCAGCAGCGTAGGGAAGAGGAACACTGAAGCTTTCTTT.

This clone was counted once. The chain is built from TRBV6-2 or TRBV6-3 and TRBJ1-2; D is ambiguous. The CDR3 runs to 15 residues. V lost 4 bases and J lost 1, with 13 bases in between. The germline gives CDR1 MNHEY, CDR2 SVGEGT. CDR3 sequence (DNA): TGTGCCAGCAGTTTGGGTGGGCCCGGTAACTATGGCTACACCTTC. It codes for CASSLGGPGNYGYTF.

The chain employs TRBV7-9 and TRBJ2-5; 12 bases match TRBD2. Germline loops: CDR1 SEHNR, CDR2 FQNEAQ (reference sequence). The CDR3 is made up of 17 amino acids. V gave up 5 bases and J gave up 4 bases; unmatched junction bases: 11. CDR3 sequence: CASSPAGLAGGGETQYF. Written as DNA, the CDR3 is TGTGCCAGCAGCCCCGCGGGCCTAGCGGGGGGGGGAGAGACCCAGTACTTC. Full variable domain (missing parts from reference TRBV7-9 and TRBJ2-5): DTGVSQNPRHKITKRGQNVTFRCDPISEHNRLYWYRQTLGQGPEFLTYFQNEAQLEKSRLLSDRFSAERPKGSFSTLEIQRTEQGDSAMYLCASSPAGLAGGGETQYFGPGTRLLVL.

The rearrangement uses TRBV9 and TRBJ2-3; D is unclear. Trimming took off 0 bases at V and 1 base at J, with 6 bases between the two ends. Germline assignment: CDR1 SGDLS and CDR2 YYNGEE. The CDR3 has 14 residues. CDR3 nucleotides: TGTGCCAGCAGCGTAGATTCGGGCACAGATACGCAGTATTTT. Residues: CASSVDSGTDTQYF.

DNA of the CDR3: TGTGCCAGCAGCCCGGAACTAGCCAACGAGCAGTACTTC. Amino acids: CASSPELANEQYF. The chain carries TRBV6-5 and TRBJ2-7, with D possibly TRBD2 on 6 matching bases. The CDR3 is made up of 13 amino acids. Trimming shortened V by 6 bases and J by 5 bases, and 14 bases separated the two germline ends. Germline V gives CDR1 MNHEY, CDR2 SVGAGI.

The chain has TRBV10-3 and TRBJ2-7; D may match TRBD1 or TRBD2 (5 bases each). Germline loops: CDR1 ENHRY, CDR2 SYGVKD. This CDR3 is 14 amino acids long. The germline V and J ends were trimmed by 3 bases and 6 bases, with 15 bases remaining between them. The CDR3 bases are TGTGCCATCAGTGATAGTGGGGGACGGGGCGAGCAGTACGTC. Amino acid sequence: CAISDSGGRGEQYV.

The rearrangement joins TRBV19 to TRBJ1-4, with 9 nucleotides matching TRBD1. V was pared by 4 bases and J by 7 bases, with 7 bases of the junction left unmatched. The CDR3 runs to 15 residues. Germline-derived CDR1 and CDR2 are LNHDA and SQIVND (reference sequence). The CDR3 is CASSTGDRVIEKLFF. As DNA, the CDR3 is TGTGCCAGTAGTACCGGGGACAGGGTGATTGAAAAACTGTTTTTT.

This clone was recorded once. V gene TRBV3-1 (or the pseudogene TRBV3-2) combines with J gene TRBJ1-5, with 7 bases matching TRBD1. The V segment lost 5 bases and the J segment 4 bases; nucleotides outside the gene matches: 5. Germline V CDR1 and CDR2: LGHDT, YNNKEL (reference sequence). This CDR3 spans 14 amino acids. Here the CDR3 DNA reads TGTGCCAGCAGCTCACGACAGGGTAATCAGCCCCAGCATTTT. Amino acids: CASSSRQGNQPQHF.

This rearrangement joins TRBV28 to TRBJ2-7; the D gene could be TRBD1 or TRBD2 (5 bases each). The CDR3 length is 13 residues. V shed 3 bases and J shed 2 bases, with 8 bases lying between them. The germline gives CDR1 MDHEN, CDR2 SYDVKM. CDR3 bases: TGTGCCAGCAGTTTGGGACGAACCTACGAGCAGTACTTC. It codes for CASSLGRTYEQYF.

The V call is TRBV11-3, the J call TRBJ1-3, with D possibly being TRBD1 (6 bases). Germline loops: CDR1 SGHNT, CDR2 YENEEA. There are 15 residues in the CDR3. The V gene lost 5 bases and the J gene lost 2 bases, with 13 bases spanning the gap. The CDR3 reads CASSLGGDPGNTIYF. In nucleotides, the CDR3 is TGTGCCAGCAGCCTAGGGGGAGACCCTGGAAACACCATATATTTT.

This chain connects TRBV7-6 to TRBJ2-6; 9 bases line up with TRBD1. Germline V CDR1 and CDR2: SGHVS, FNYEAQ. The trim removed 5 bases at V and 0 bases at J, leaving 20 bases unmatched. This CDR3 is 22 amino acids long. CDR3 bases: TGTGCCAGCAGCCGCCCCCGCGGGACAGGGAACTACTTACACTCTGGGGCCAACGTCCTGACTTTC. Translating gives CASSRPRGTGNYLHSGANVLTF.

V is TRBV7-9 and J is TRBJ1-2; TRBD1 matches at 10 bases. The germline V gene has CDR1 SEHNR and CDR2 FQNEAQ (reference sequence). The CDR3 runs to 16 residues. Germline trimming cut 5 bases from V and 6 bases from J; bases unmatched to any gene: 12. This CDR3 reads CASSPLFGTGDDGYTF. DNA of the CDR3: TGTGCCAGCAGCCCATTATTCGGGACAGGGGACGATGGCTACACCTTC.

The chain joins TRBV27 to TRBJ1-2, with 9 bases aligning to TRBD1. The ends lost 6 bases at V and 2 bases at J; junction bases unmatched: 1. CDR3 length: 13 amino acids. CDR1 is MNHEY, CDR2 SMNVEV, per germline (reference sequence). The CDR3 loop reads CASSDRGNYGYTF. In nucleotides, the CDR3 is TGTGCCAGCAGCGACAGGGGGAACTATGGCTACACCTTC.

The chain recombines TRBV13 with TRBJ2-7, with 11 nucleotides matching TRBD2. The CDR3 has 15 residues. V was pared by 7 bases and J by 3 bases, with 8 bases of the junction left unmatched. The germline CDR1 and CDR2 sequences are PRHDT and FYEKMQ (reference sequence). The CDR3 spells CASTFSGGAFYEQYF. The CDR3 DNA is TGTGCCAGCACCTTTAGCGGGGGGGCTTTCTACGAGCAGTACTTC. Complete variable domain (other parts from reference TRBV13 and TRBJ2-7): AAGVIQSPRHLIKEKRETATLKCYPIPRHDTVYWYQQGPGQDPQFLISFYEKMQSDKGSIPDRFSAQQFSDYHSELNMSSLELGDSALYFCASTFSGGAFYEQYFGPGTRLTVT.

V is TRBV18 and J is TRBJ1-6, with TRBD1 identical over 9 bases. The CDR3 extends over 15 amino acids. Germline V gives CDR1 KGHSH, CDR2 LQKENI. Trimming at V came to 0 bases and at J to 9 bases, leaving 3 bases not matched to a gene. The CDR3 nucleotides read TGTGCCAGCTCACCACCGGGACAGGGTATTTCACCCCTCCACTTT. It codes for CASSPPGQGISPLHF. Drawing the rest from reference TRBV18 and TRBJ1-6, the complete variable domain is NAGVMQNPRHLVRRRGQEARLRCSPMKGHSHVYWYRQLPEEGLKFMVYLQKENIIDESGMPKERFSAEFPKEGPSILRIQQVVRGDSAAYFCASSPPGQGISPLHFGNGTRLTVT.

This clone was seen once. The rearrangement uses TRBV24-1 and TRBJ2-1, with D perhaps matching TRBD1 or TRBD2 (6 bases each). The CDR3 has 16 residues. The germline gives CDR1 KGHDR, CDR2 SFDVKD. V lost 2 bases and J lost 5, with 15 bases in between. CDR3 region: CATSDWGLKGDNEQFF. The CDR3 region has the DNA TGTGCCACCAGTGATTGGGGACTTAAGGGGGACAATGAGCAGTTCTTC.

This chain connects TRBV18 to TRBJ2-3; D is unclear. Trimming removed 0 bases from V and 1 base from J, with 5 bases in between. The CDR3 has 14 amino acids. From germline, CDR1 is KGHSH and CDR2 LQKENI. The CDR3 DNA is TGTGCCAGCTCACCACCCTCCCGCACAGATACGCAGTATTTT. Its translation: CASSPPSRTDTQYF.

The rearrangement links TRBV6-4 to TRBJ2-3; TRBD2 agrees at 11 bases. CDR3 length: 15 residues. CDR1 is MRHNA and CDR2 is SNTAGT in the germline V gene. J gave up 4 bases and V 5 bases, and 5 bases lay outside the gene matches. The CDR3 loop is CASSPSSGGPDTQYF. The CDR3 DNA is TGTGCCAGCAGTCCTTCTAGCGGGGGGCCAGATACGCAGTATTTT.

In DNA, the CDR3 is TGTGCCAGCAGCTGGGGACTAGCGGGGGGCAGCTCCTACAATGAGCAGTTCTTC. Amino acid sequence: CASSWGLAGGSSYNEQFF. The chain is built from TRBV5-5 and TRBJ2-1, with 15 bases identical to TRBD2. The CDR3 is 18 amino acids. CDR1 SGHKS and CDR2 YYEKEE come from the germline V gene (reference sequence). Trimming took 3 bases from V and 0 from J; bases not matched to a gene: 4. The whole variable domain, remainder taken from reference TRBV5-5 and TRBJ2-1, is DAGVTQSPTHLIKTRGQQVTLRCSPISGHKSVSWYQQVLGQGPQFIFQYYEKEERGRGNFPDRFSARQFPNYSSELNVNALLLGDSALYLCASSWGLAGGSSYNEQFFGPGTRLTVL.